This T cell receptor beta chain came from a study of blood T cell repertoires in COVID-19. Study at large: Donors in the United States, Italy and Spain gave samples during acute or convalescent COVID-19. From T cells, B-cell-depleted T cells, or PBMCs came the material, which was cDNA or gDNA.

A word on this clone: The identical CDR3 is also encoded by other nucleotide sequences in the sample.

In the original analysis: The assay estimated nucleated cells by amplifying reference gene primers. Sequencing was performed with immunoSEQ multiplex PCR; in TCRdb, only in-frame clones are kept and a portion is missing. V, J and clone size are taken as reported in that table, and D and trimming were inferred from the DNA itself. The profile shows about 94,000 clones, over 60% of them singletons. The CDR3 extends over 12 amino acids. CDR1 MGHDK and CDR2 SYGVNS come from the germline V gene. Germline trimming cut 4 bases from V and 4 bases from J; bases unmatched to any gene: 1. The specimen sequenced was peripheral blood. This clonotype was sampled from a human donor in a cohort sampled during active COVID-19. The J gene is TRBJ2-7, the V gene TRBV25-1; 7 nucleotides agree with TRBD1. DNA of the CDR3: TGTGCCAGCAGTGGACAGGGTTACGAGCAGTACTTC. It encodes CASSGQGYEQYF.